This T cell receptor (beta chain) derives from a study of shared T cell receptors in the human thymus. Profiled with immunoSEQ multiplex PCR; TCRdb holds only in-frame clones, not every one. The sample records about 710,000 clones, 70% to 90% being singletons. The table lists this clone with a few counts. The CDR3 consists of 12 residues. V shed 5 bases and J shed 8 bases, with 9 bases lying between them. Germline lookup yields CDR1 MNHNY and CDR2 SVGAGI (reference sequence). The sample also formed part of further work on human thymus T cells. From that report: Across thymic and blood repertoires, the usage of V and J genes appeared to be biased. Related reports documented highly overlapping thymic repertoires among unrelated individuals.

This TCR was recovered from a boy in the first two years of life with a congenital heart defect. V is TRBV6-6 and J is TRBJ1-4; TRBD1 might be the D (5 bases). Sequencing was carried out using thymocytes. CDR3: CASSQGGEKLFF. The CDR3 bases are TGTGCCAGCAGTCAGGGCGGCGAAAAACTGTTTTTT.